This section outlines one T cell receptor (beta chain) sequence together with its context. The antigen remains unidentified. The sample originates from a study of T-cell memory formation after mild COVID-19. Study information: For the most part, TCR clusters were specific to one donor. Study conclusions and caveats: Of the contracting clones, CD4+ ones lay mainly in CM and EM, and CD8+ ones in EMRA. In pre-infection memory, a portion of responding clones appeared, which suggested that cross-reactive memory joined.

UMIs and sample barcodes were carried by the TCR alpha and TCR beta cDNA libraries that 5'RACE produced using constant-segment primers. TCRdb itself ran the 5' RACE reads through MiXCR, one entry per CDR3 protein. The sample gives fewer than 200,000 distinct CDR3 sequences, over 10% of which show up once; 2.5% to 3.5% is in the top ten. Sequenced material: PBMCs or a T cell subset sorted from them (not recorded which). The receptor comes from a man between 18 and 35 years old who had mild COVID-19 (a few samples of this study predate the infection). Cell type and time point are not known.

As DNA, the CDR3 is TGTGCCAGCAGCCAGGGGGTATATGGCTACACCTTC. Its protein is CASSQGVYGYTF. V gene TRBV3-1 combines with J gene TRBJ1-2; D possibly corresponds to TRBD1 (5 bases). This CDR3 region has 12 residues. The V gene lost 3 bases and the J gene lost 5 bases, with 7 bases spanning the gap. CDR1 LGHDT and CDR2 YNNKEL come from the germline V gene (reference sequence).